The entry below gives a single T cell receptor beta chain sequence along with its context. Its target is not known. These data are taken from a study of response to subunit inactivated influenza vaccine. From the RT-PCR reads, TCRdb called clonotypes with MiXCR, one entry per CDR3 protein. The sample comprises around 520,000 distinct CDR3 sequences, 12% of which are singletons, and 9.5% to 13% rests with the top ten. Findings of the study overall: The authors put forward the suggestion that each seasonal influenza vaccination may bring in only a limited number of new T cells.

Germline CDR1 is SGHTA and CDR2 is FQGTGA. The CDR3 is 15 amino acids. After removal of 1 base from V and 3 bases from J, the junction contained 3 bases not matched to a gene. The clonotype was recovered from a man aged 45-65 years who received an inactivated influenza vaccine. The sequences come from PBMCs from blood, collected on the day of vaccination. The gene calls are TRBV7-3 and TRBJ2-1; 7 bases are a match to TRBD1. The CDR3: CASSLRGTVYNEQFF. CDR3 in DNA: TGTGCCAGCAGCTTAAGGGGGACAGTCTACAATGAGCAGTTCTTC.